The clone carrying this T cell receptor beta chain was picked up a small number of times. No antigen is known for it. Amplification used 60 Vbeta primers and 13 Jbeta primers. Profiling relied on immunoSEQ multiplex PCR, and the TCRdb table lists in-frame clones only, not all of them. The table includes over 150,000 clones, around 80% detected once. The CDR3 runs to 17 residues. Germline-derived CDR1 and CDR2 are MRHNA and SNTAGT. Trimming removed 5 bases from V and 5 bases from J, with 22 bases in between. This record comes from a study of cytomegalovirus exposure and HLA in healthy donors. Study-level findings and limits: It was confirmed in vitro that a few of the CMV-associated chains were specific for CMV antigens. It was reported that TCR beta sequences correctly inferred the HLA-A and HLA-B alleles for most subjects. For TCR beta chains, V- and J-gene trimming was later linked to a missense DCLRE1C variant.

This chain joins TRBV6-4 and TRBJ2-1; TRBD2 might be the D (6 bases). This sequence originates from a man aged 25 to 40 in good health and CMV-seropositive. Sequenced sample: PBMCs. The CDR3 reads CASSRHAGQGRDNEQFF. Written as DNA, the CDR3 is TGTGCCAGCAGTCGCCATGCGGGGCAGGGAAGGGACAATGAGCAGTTCTTC.